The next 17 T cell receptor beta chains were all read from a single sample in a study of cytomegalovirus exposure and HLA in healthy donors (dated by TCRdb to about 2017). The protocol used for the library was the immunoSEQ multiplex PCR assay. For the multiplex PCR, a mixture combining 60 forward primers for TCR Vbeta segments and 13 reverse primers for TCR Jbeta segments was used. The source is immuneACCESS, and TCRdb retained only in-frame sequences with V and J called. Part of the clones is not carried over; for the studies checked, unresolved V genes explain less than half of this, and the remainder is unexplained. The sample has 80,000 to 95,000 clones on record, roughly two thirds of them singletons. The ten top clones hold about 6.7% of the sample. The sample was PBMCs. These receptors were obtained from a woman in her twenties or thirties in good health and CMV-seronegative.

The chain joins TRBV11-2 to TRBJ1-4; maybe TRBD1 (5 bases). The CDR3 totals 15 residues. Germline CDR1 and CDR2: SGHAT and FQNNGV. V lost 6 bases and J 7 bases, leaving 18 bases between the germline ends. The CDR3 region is CASRLRGTQGEKLFF. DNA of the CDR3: TGTGCCAGCAGACTAAGGGGCACTCAGGGTGAAAAACTGTTTTTT. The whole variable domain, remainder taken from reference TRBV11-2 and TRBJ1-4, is EAGVAQSPRYKIIEKRQSVAFWCNPISGHATLYWYQQILGQGPKLLIQFQNNGVVDDSQLPKDRFSAERLKGVDSTLKIQPAKLEDSAVYLCASRLRGTQGEKLFFGSGTQLSVL.

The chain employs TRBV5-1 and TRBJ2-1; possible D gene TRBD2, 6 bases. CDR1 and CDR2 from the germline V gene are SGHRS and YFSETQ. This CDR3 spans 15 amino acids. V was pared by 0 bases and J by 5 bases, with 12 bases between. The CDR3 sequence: CASSLELGRNNEQFF. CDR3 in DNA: TGCGCCAGCAGCTTGGAACTCGGGAGAAACAATGAGCAGTTCTTC. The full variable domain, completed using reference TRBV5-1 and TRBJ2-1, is KAGVTQTPRYLIKTRGQQVTLSCSPISGHRSVSWYQQTPGQGLQFLFEYFSETQRNKGNFPGRFSGRQFSNSRSEMNVSTLELGDSALYLCASSLELGRNNEQFFGPGTRLTVL.

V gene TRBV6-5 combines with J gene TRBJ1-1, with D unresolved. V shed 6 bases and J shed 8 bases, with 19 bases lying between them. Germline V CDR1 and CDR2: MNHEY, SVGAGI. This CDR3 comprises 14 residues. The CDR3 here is CASRETRGFEEAFF. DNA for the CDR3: TGTGCCAGCAGGGAGACGAGAGGGTTCGAGGAAGCTTTCTTT.

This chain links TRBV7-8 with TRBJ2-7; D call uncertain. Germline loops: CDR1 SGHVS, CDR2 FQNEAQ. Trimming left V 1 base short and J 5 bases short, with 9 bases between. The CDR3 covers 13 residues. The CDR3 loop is CASSLGFADEQYF. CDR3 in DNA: TGTGCCAGCAGCTTAGGGTTCGCGGACGAGCAGTACTTC.

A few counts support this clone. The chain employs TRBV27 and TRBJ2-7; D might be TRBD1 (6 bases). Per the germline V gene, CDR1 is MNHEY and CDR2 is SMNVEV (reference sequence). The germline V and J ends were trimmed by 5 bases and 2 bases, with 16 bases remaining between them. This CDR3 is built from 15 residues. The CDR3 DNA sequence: TGTGCCAGCAGTCCTATCGGACAGCTACCCTACGAGCAGTACTTC. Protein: CASSPIGQLPYEQYF.

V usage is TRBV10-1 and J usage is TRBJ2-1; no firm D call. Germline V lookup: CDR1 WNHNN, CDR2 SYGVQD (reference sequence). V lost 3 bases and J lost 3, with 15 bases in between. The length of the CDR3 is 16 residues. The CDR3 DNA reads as TGCGCCAGCAGTGAAGCCGTGTCTACGCTCTACAATGAGCAGTTCTTC. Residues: CASSEAVSTLYNEQFF.

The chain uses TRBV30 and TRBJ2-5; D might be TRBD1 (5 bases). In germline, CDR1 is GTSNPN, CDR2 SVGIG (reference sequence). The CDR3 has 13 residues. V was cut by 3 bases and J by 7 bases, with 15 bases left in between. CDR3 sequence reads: CAWRRTGPSTQYF. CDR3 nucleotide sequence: TGTGCCTGGAGGAGAACAGGACCCTCGACCCAGTACTTC.

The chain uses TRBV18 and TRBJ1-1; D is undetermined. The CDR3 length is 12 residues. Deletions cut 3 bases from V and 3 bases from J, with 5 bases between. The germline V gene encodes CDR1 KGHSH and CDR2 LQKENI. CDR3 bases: TGTGCCAGCTCACCCTTAGACACTGAAGCTTTCTTT. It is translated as CASSPLDTEAFF.

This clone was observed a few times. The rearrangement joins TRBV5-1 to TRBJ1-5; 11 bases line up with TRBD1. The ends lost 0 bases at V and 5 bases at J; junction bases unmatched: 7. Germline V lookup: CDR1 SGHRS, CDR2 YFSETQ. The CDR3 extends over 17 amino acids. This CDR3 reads CASSLGLGQGAHQPQHF. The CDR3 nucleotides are TGCGCCAGCAGCTTGGGTTTAGGACAGGGGGCGCATCAGCCCCAGCATTTT.

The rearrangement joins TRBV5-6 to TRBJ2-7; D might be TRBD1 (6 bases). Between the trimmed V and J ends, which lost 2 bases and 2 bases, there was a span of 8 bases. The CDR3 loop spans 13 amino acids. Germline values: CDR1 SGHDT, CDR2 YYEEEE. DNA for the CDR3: TGTGCCAGCAGCTTTAAGGGGGCCTACGAGCAGTACTTC. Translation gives CASSFKGAYEQYF. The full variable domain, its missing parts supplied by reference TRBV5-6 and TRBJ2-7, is DAGVTQSPTHLIKTRGQQVTLRCSPKSGHDTVSWYQQALGQGPQFIFQYYEEEERQRGNFPDRFSGHQFPNYSSELNVNALLLGDSALYLCASSFKGAYEQYFGPGTRLTVT.

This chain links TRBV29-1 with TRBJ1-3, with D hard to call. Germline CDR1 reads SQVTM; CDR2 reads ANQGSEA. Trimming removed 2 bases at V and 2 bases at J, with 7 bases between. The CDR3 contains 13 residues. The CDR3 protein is CSVESGTGNTIYF. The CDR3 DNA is TGCAGCGTTGAATCGGGGACTGGAAACACCATATATTTT.

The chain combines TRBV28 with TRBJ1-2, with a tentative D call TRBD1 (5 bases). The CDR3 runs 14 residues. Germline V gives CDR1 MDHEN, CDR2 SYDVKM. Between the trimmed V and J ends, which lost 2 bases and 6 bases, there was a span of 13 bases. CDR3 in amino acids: CASSLMVGGNGYTF. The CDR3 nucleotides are TGTGCCAGCAGTTTAATGGTCGGGGGTAATGGCTACACCTTC.

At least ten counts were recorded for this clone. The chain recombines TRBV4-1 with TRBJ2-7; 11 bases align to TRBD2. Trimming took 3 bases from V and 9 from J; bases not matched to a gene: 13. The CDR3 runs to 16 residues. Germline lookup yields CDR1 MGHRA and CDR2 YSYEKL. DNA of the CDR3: TGCGCCAGCAGCCAGACGACCTTAGCGGGAGGGGTTAGGCAGTACTTC. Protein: CASSQTTLAGGVRQYF.

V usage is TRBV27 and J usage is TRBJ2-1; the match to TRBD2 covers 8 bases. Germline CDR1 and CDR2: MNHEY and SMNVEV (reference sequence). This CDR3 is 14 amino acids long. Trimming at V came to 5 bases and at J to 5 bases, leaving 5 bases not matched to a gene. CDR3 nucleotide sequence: TGTGCCAGCAGTCGCGGGAGGTTCAACAATGAGCAGTTCTTC. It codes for CASSRGRFNNEQFF.

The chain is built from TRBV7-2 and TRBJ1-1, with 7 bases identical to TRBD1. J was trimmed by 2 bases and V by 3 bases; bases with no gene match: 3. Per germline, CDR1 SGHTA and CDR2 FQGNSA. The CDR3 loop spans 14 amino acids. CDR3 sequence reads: CASSFRDSNTEAFF. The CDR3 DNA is TGTGCCAGCAGCTTTAGGGACAGTAACACTGAAGCTTTCTTT.

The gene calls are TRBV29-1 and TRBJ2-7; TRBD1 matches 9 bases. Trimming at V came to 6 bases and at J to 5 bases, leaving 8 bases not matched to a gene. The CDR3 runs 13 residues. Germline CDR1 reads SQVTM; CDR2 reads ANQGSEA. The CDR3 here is CSVPGQGLHEQYF. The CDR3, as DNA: TGCAGCGTCCCGGGACAGGGCCTCCACGAGCAGTACTTC.

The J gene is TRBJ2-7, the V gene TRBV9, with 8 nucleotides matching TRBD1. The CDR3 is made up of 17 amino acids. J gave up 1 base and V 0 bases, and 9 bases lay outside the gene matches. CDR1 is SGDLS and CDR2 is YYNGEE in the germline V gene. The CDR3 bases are TGTGCCAGCAGCGTAGGCACCCGGGACAGGCGATCCTACGAGCAGTACTTC. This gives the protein CASSVGTRDRRSYEQYF.